This paragraph covers one TCR beta chain sequence. The antigen remains undetermined. With survey level as its setting, the immunoSEQ assay was v3.0. Generated by immunoSEQ multiplex PCR, the TCRdb table keeps only in-frame clones and is missing some. There are about 34,000 clones in the sample; 83% occur only once, and approximately 8% lies in the top ten. The record originates from a study of long-term antiretroviral therapy in people with HIV. V lost 2 bases to trimming and J lost 9 bases, with 14 bases between them. Germline V gene data show CDR1 as SGHDT and CDR2 as YYEEEE. The CDR3 covers 13 residues. General study results and limits: Clones that expanded before ART (that is, prior to treatment) dominated the repertoire at all time points. Whereas controls had wider CDR3 length ranges, HIV repertoires had narrower ones.

This TCR came from a man between 18 and 29 years old with HIV. The chain couples TRBV5-6 to TRBJ1-2; D is uncertain. Specimen: unsorted PBMCs, collected 0.4 years before starting antiretroviral therapy. In DNA form, the CDR3 reads TGTGCCAGCAGCTTAGGGCGCGTTCAGAGCTACACCTTC. Translating gives CASSLGRVQSYTF.